These T cell receptor beta chains were read from a single sample in a study of PD-1 blockade in classical Hodgkin lymphoma. Using immunoSEQ multiplex PCR, the repertoire was profiled, and TCRdb retains in-frame clones only, with some absent. This sample has around 150,000 clones, with approximately 72% found just once. This material consisted of peripheral blood mononuclear cells (PBMCs), taken before the second cycle of nivolumab. These TCRs come from a human donor with classical Hodgkin lymphoma. The CDR3 runs from the conserved cysteine through the conserved F or W. Fields, in order: J gene, D gene, clone size, V gene, CDR3 protein, CDR3 DNA. The D gene is left open where the match is weak. The size field is filled for only some rows; it gives once, few, many or a size class.

TRBJ2-1	TRBD2	once	TRBV5-1	CASSSPGVTSGGSEQFF	TGCGCCAGCAGCTCCCCTGGGGTGACTAGCGGGGGGTCTGAGCAGTTCTTC
TRBJ1-6	TRBD1	NA	TRBV4-1	CASSPFDRGNSPLHF	TGCGCCAGCAGCCCCTTCGACAGGGGTAATTCACCCCTCCACTTT
TRBJ2-3	TRBD2	NA	TRBV10-3	CAISAPAGDGDTQYF	TGTGCCATCAGTGCCCCAGCGGGAGATGGTGATACGCAGTATTTT
TRBJ1-6	TRBD1	NA	TRBV6-6	CASSRTGSYNSPLHF	TGTGCCAGCAGTAGGACAGGCTCCTATAATTCACCCCTCCACTTT
TRBJ2-5	TRBD1	NA	TRBV6-5	CASSYSKGGVETQYF	TGTGCCAGCAGTTACTCGAAAGGGGGCGTAGAGACCCAGTACTTC
TRBJ2-5	NA	NA	TRBV10-3	CAISGTSQETQYF	TGTGCCATCAGTGGCACATCGCAAGAGACCCAGTACTTC
TRBJ1-2	NA	once	TRBV29-1	CSVANPQYGYTF	TGCAGCGTTGCTAACCCACAGTATGGCTACACCTTC
TRBJ2-7	TRBD2	NA	TRBV6-5	CATSGGRESYEQYF	TGTGCCACCTCGGGCGGGAGGGAATCCTACGAGCAGTACTTC
TRBJ1-1	NA	NA	TRBV2	CASTPGGAEAFF	TGTGCCAGCACCCCCGGGGGAGCTGAAGCTTTCTTT
TRBJ2-7	NA	NA	TRBV7-3	CASSLGSTGDEQYF	TGTGCCAGCAGCTTAGGGTCTACGGGGGACGAGCAGTACTTC
TRBJ2-1	TRBD1	NA	TRBV7-3	CASSLWAGGQDEQFF	TGTGCCAGCAGCTTATGGGCAGGGGGTCAAGATGAGCAGTTCTTC
TRBJ2-5	TRBD2	NA	TRBV19	CASSSRGDRRGTQYF	TGTGCCAGTAGTAGCCGGGGGGATCGGAGGGGGACCCAGTACTTC
TRBJ2-2	NA	NA	TRBV5-1	CASSLRTGGGRYTGELFF	TGCGCCAGCAGCTTGCGGACAGGCGGGGGACGATACACCGGGGAGCTGTTTTTT
TRBJ2-6	NA	NA	TRBV5-1	CASSPGPSGANVLTF	TGCGCCAGCAGCCCGGGACCCTCTGGGGCCAACGTCCTGACTTTC
TRBJ2-2	TRBD1	NA	TRBV6-6	CARLRDRSNTGELFF	TGTGCCAGACTACGGGACAGGTCGAACACCGGGGAGCTGTTTTTT
TRBJ2-1	TRBD1	NA	TRBV28	CASSPGRGDRHYNEQFF	TGTGCCAGCAGTCCGGGCAGGGGGGACAGGCATTACAATGAGCAGTTCTTC
TRBJ2-1	NA	few	TRBV7-9	CASSSRPGLSYNEQFF	TGTGCCAGCAGCTCTCGACCGGGACTCTCCTACAATGAGCAGTTCTTC
TRBJ1-5	TRBD1	NA	TRBV2	CASTGQVYFNQPQHF	TGTGCCAGCACGGGACAGGTGTACTTCAATCAGCCCCAGCATTTT
TRBJ2-3	TRBD1	NA	TRBV28	CASPTSRDRFSPDTQYF	TGTGCCAGCCCTACAAGCCGGGACAGGTTTTCCCCAGATACGCAGTATTTT
TRBJ2-2	NA	NA	TRBV5-5	CASSLITGTGELFF	TGTGCCAGCAGCCTAATTACAGGGACCGGGGAGCTGTTTTTT
TRBJ2-1	NA	NA	TRBV6-5	CASNGGTSYNEQFF	TGTGCCAGCAATGGCGGGACCTCCTACAATGAGCAGTTCTTC
TRBJ2-7	NA	NA	TRBV5-1	CASSIGQPFSYEQYF	TGCGCCAGCAGCATCGGACAGCCCTTCTCCTACGAGCAGTACTTC
TRBJ1-5	TRBD1	NA	TRBV2	CASRAGQGARAQHF	TGTGCCAGCAGAGCCGGACAGGGAGCCAGGGCCCAGCATTTT
TRBJ2-1	NA	NA	TRBV9	CASSAQGGFYNEQFF	TGTGCCAGCAGCGCCCAAGGGGGGTTCTACAATGAGCAGTTCTTC
TRBJ2-2	TRBD1	NA	TRBV10-3	CAISEGVGGGTGELFF	TGTGCCATCAGTGAGGGGGTAGGGGGCGGCACCGGGGAGCTGTTTTTT
TRBJ1-2	TRBD1	NA	TRBV12-5	CASGLGQGGVRGYTF	TGTGCTAGTGGCCTCGGACAGGGAGGGGTGCGAGGCTACACCTTC
TRBJ2-1	TRBD2	NA	TRBV6-5	CASSRGLAGYNEQFF	TGTGCCAGCAGCCGAGGACTAGCGGGGTACAATGAGCAGTTCTTC
TRBJ2-5	TRBD1	NA	TRBV6-1	CASNDPGQGVETQYF	TGTGCCAGCAACGACCCGGGACAGGGGGTAGAGACCCAGTACTTC